This T cell receptor (beta chain) is drawn from a study of blood T cell repertoires in COVID-19. Under the authors' procedure: Estimation of nucleated cell counts was performed using reference gene primer amplification. Profiling relied on immunoSEQ multiplex PCR, and the TCRdb table lists in-frame clones only, not all of them. V and J calls and clone size are as listed in that table; D and trimming were resolved from the DNA. The sample carries 280,000 or so clones, around nine tenths recorded once. Specimen: PBMCs or T cells enriched from blood (not recorded which). This TCR came from a woman aged 40-49 years who had recovered from COVID-19.

DNA of the CDR3: TGTGCCAGCAGTGCCACGGGTCTCGAAAACATTCAGTACTTC. Protein product: CASSATGLENIQYF. The chain is built from TRBV28 and TRBJ2-4, with D unresolved. The CDR3 sequence is 14 residues long. V was clipped by 5 bases and J by 5 bases, with 13 bases between them. Germline CDR1 reads MDHEN; CDR2 reads SYDVKM.